This passage covers 30 T cell receptor beta chains from one sample sequenced in a study of blood T cell repertoires in COVID-19. The table came from immunoSEQ multiplex PCR; TCRdb's copy has only in-frame clones and leaves some out. The sample contains 130,000 or so clones, about four fifths of which appear only once. Sample: peripheral blood. These receptors were obtained from an older woman with active or convalescent COVID-19.

The chain uses TRBV7-2 and TRBJ1-2, with TRBD1 matching 8 bases. From germline, CDR1 is SGHTA and CDR2 FQGNSA. The V and J ends lost 2 bases and 8 bases, in that order; junction bases with no gene match: 10. This CDR3 has 15 residues. In DNA form, the CDR3 reads TGTGCCAGCAGCTTAAGAGGACAGGGAGAAGGGGGCTACACCTTC. This translates into CASSLRGQGEGGYTF.

The V call is TRBV28, the J call TRBJ1-2; 10 bases are shared with TRBD1. The trim removed 3 bases at V and 8 bases at J, leaving 6 bases unmatched. CDR1 is MDHEN, CDR2 SYDVKM, per germline. The CDR3 length is 14 residues. The CDR3 nucleotides read TGTGCCAGCAGTTTGGGACAGGGGTCGGGCGGCTACACCTTC. It encodes CASSLGQGSGGYTF.

J is TRBJ2-1 and V is TRBV6-5, with D possibly TRBD2 on 5 matching bases. Per the germline V gene, CDR1 is MNHEY and CDR2 is SVGAGI. The CDR3 is 15 residues long. Trimming cost V 7 bases and J 7 bases, with 20 bases left between them. The CDR3 nucleotides read TGTGCCAGCACCACCGGAGGCCCATGGGGTAATGAGCAGTTCTTC. It translates to CASTTGGPWGNEQFF.

This chain uses TRBV27 with TRBJ1-1; possibly TRBD1 for D (6 bases). The CDR3 consists of 14 residues. Deletions cut 4 bases from V and 6 bases from J, with 15 bases between. Germline assignment: CDR1 MNHEY and CDR2 SMNVEV (reference sequence). The CDR3 region is CASSSRTVSPEAFF. The CDR3 nucleotides read TGTGCCAGCAGTTCTCGGACAGTGAGCCCTGAAGCTTTCTTT.

In its sample, this clone was seen once. V is TRBV10-2 and J is TRBJ1-2, with D perhaps matching TRBD1 (5 bases). The CDR3 has 14 amino acids. Germline CDR1 and CDR2: WSHSY and SAAADI. V was trimmed by 5 bases and J by 0 bases, leaving 10 bases between them. DNA of the CDR3: TGCGCCAGCAGTTTTGGACAAACTAACTATGGCTACACCTTC. Amino acids: CASSFGQTNYGYTF.

The chain carries TRBV19 and TRBJ2-4, with TRBD2 matching over 11 bases. V lost 6 bases, J lost 0 bases, and 1 base stayed unmatched. Germline V lookup: CDR1 LNHDA, CDR2 SQIVND (reference sequence). This CDR3 contains 15 residues. This CDR3 reads CASRTSGIAKNIQYF. The CDR3 coding sequence is TGTGCCAGTAGGACTAGCGGGATAGCCAAAAACATTCAGTACTTC.

Details on this clone: Other DNA sequences in this specimen translate into the identical CDR3. CDR3 sequence: CASSLTGGTEAFF. In nucleotides, the CDR3 is TGTGCCAGCAGCTTGACAGGGGGGACTGAAGCTTTCTTT. The chain carries TRBV5-4 and TRBJ1-1; 8 bases match TRBD1. The CDR3 is made up of 13 amino acids. The J segment lost 5 bases and the V segment lost 1 base, leaving 1 base of the junction unmatched. Germline CDR1 SGHNT, CDR2 YYREEE (reference sequence).

The count of this clone is one. V gene TRBV5-5 combines with J gene TRBJ2-1; D call uncertain. The length of the CDR3 is 12 residues. Per germline, CDR1 SGHKS and CDR2 YYEKEE (reference sequence). Trimming removed 4 bases at V and 10 bases at J, with 12 bases between. The CDR3 nucleotides are TGTGCCAGCAGCCAAGACGCGGCCGAGCAGTTCTTC. Its protein product is CASSQDAAEQFF. The whole variable domain, remainder taken from reference TRBV5-5 and TRBJ2-1, is DAGVTQSPTHLIKTRGQQVTLRCSPISGHKSVSWYQQVLGQGPQFIFQYYEKEERGRGNFPDRFSARQFPNYSSELNVNALLLGDSALYLCASSQDAAEQFFGPGTRLTVL.

The chain carries TRBV3-1 (or the pseudogene TRBV3-2) and TRBJ1-2; D uncertain. V was trimmed by 7 bases and J by 2 bases, leaving 11 bases between them. Germline CDR1 and CDR2: LGHDT and YNNKEL (reference sequence). The CDR3 loop spans 13 amino acids. In nucleotides, the CDR3 is TGTGCCAGCACGCCAGGATTGAACTATGGCTACACCTTC. Protein product: CASTPGLNYGYTF.

J is TRBJ1-5 and V is TRBV4-1; a possible D gene is TRBD1 (6 bases). The V end was cut by 5 bases, the J end by 1 base, with 12 bases between. The length of the CDR3 is 15 residues. The germline V gene encodes CDR1 MGHRA and CDR2 YSYEKL. The CDR3 protein is CASSLSQGSNQPQHF. The CDR3 region has the DNA TGCGCCAGCAGCTTGTCTCAGGGGAGCAATCAGCCCCAGCATTTT.

This clone was detected only a few times. V and J are TRBV2 and TRBJ1-4; the D gene is possibly TRBD1 (6 bases). Germline V lookup: CDR1 SNHLY, CDR2 FYNNEI. Between the trimmed V and J ends, which lost 8 bases and 6 bases, there was a span of 10 bases. This CDR3 is built from 12 residues. The CDR3 DNA follows: TGTGCCAGCGGCAGGGGTGATGAAAAACTGTTTTTT. Amino acids: CASGRGDEKLFF.

This clone was seen more than once but under ten times. The chain has TRBV12-5 and TRBJ2-2; 7 positions match TRBD1. There are 20 residues in the CDR3. The V gene's germline CDR1 is LGHNT and CDR2 FRNRAP. V shed 5 bases, J shed 0 bases, and the junction held 18 bases outside the gene matches. CDR3 bases: TGTGCTAGTGGTCTTCTACAACCTTACGACAGGGACCCGAACACCGGGGAGCTGTTTTTT. Its protein product is CASGLLQPYDRDPNTGELFF. The full variable domain, completed using reference TRBV12-5 and TRBJ2-2, is DARVTQTPRHKVTEMGQEVTMRCQPILGHNTVFWYRQTMMQGLELLAYFRNRAPLDDSGMPKDRFSAEMPDATLATLKIQPSEPRDSAVYFCASGLLQPYDRDPNTGELFFGEGSRLTVL.

The chain employs TRBV18 and TRBJ1-1; TRBD1 aligns across 8 bases. V shed 4 bases, J shed 1 base, and the junction held 8 bases outside the gene matches. The CDR3 is 16 residues long. Germline V gene sequence: CDR1 KGHSH, CDR2 LQKENI. The CDR3 DNA reads TGTGCCAGCTCACGGGGGATCGGGACAGGGAACACTGAAGCTTTCTTT. This translates into CASSRGIGTGNTEAFF.

This clone was counted only a few times. The rearrangement joins TRBV5-1 to TRBJ2-5; 7 nucleotides agree with TRBD1. Germline assignment: CDR1 SGHRS and CDR2 YFSETQ. Unmatched junction bases numbered 9, after V lost 4 bases and J lost 3 bases. This CDR3 has 15 amino acids. The CDR3 region has the DNA TGCGCCAGCAGCCCCCGGACAGGTCAGGAAGAGACCCAGTACTTC. It yields the protein CASSPRTGQEETQYF. The variable domain in full, completed from reference TRBV5-1 and TRBJ2-5, reads KAGVTQTPRYLIKTRGQQVTLSCSPISGHRSVSWYQQTPGQGLQFLFEYFSETQRNKGNFPGRFSGRQFSNSRSEMNVSTLELGDSALYLCASSPRTGQEETQYFGPGTRLLVL.

The V gene is TRBV28, the J gene TRBJ1-5, with 8 bases fitting TRBD1. The ends lost 5 bases at V and 4 bases at J; junction bases unmatched: 7. This CDR3 contains 15 residues. Germline V CDR1 and CDR2: MDHEN, SYDVKM. CDR3 protein: CASSTGQGRNQPQHF. The CDR3 nucleotides read TGTGCCAGCAGTACTGGACAGGGTAGGAATCAGCCCCAGCATTTT.

The chain is built from TRBV19 and TRBJ2-1, with 8 bases matching TRBD2. The CDR3 runs 15 residues. In germline, CDR1 is LNHDA, CDR2 SQIVND (reference sequence). After removal of 7 bases from V and 8 bases from J, the junction contained 13 bases not matched to a gene. Here the CDR3 reads CASTMGGGPFDEQFF. The CDR3 nucleotides read TGTGCCAGTACCATGGGCGGGGGGCCGTTTGATGAGCAGTTCTTC.

This chain links TRBV11-3 with TRBJ2-7, with unresolved D. CDR1 is SGHNT and CDR2 is YENEEA in the germline V gene. Trimming removed 1 base from V and 3 bases from J, with 7 bases in between. This CDR3 comprises 13 residues. CDR3 coding DNA: TGTGCCAGCAGCTTAGGGCCATACTACGAGCAGTACTTC. Protein: CASSLGPYYEQYF.

This clone was seen a handful of times. The chain recombines TRBV6-6 with TRBJ2-7, with D perhaps matching TRBD1 (6 bases). CDR3 size: 15 residues. CDR1 is MNHNY and CDR2 is SVGAGI in the germline V gene (reference sequence). Trimming took off 7 bases at V and 1 base at J, with 17 bases between the two ends. The CDR3 nucleotides are TGTGCCAGCACCGAAACAGGGTTCCTATCCTACGAGCAGTACTTC. Protein product: CASTETGFLSYEQYF.

The rearrangement uses TRBV20-1 and TRBJ2-1, with D perhaps matching TRBD2 (5 bases). Per the germline V gene, CDR1 is DFQATT and CDR2 is SNEGSKA (reference sequence). The CDR3 is 12 residues long. V shed 6 bases and J shed 9 bases, with 15 bases lying between them. CDR3 protein: CSASAEGAEQFF. CDR3 sequence (DNA): TGCAGTGCCAGTGCTGAGGGCGCTGAGCAGTTCTTC.

This clone appeared a few times. The chain is built from TRBV19 and TRBJ1-5; D remains unclear. Trimming removed 5 bases at V and 1 base at J, with 15 bases between. Germline CDR1 reads LNHDA; CDR2 reads SQIVND (reference sequence). CDR3 size: 16 residues. The CDR3 region has the DNA TGTGCCAGTAGTCTTATATGGCCCGGGAGCAATCAGCCCCAGCATTTT. The encoded protein is CASSLIWPGSNQPQHF.

The genes are TRBV11-2 and TRBJ2-5, with 13 bases aligning to TRBD2. This CDR3 has 17 amino acids. The V segment lost 7 bases and the J segment 4 bases; nucleotides outside the gene matches: 12. CDR1 and CDR2 (germline): SGHAT, FQNNGV. The CDR3 nucleotides read TGTGCCAGCAACGCCCGACCGGGACTAGCGGGGACAGAGACCCAGTACTTC. Amino acid sequence: CASNARPGLAGTETQYF.

This clone was picked up a small number of times. The chain is built from TRBV19 and TRBJ1-3; D gene ambiguous. Per the germline V gene, CDR1 is LNHDA and CDR2 is SQIVND (reference sequence). Trimming stripped 3 bases from V and 0 bases from J, with 9 bases between. The CDR3 extends over 15 amino acids. The CDR3 is CASSMADGSGNTIYF. CDR3 DNA: TGTGCCAGTAGTATGGCGGATGGCTCTGGAAACACCATATATTTT.

This clone was counted a few times. The V gene is TRBV7-3, the J gene TRBJ2-2; 8 bases are shared with TRBD1. CDR3 length equals 17 residues. Germline lookup yields CDR1 SGHTA and CDR2 FQGTGA. V lost 1 base, J lost 7 bases, and 11 bases stayed unmatched. This CDR3 is CASSLKPGQGAFGELFF. CDR3 DNA: TGTGCCAGCAGCTTAAAGCCCGGGCAGGGGGCATTCGGGGAGCTGTTTTTT.

This chain joins TRBV10-3 and TRBJ1-3; TRBD1 agrees at 7 bases. V lost 9 bases and J lost 2; bases outside the gene matches: 16. This CDR3 comprises 17 residues. Germline CDR1 ENHRY, CDR2 SYGVKD. CDR3 protein: CAINAGPDRYAGNTIYF. As DNA, the CDR3 is TGTGCCATTAATGCCGGGCCGGACAGGTACGCTGGAAACACCATATATTTT.

This clone has only a few counts. The rearrangement links TRBV6-1 to TRBJ1-6; possible D gene TRBD1, 6 bases. CDR1 is MNHNS, CDR2 SASEGT, per germline. The CDR3 length is 16 residues. V lost 4 bases and J lost 5, with 15 bases in between. CDR3 loop: CASSARYTGNNSPLHF. The CDR3 DNA is TGTGCCAGCAGTGCACGCTACACAGGGAATAATTCACCCCTCCACTTT.

The chain has TRBV4-1 and TRBJ2-1, with a tentative D call TRBD1 (6 bases). CDR3 length: 15 amino acids. Germline V gene sequence: CDR1 MGHRA, CDR2 YSYEKL. V dropped 0 bases and J dropped 8 bases, with 14 bases sitting between them. The CDR3 here is CASSQELTGGDEQFF. The CDR3 DNA follows: TGCGCCAGCAGCCAAGAACTGACAGGTGGGGATGAGCAGTTCTTC.

The gene calls are TRBV5-8 and TRBJ1-6; tentatively, D is TRBD1 (6 bases). The germline gives CDR1 SGHTS, CDR2 YDEGEE. The CDR3 extends over 14 amino acids. Trimming shortened V by 2 bases and J by 6 bases, and 9 bases separated the two germline ends. The CDR3 region is CASSFGQSNSPLHF. CDR3 coding DNA: TGTGCCAGCAGCTTTGGACAGTCTAATTCACCCCTCCACTTT. The entire variable domain, with the rest obtained from reference TRBV5-8 and TRBJ1-6, is as follows: EAGVTQSPTHLIKTRGQQATLRCSPISGHTSVYWYQQALGLGLQFLLWYDEGEERNRGNFPPRFSGRQFPNYSSELNVNALELEDSALYLCASSFGQSNSPLHFGNGTRLTVT.

The rearrangement joins TRBV24-1 to TRBJ1-1; 7 nucleotides agree with TRBD1. CDR3 length: 12 amino acids. Losses at the gene ends were 3 bases for V and 8 bases for J; bases not matched to a gene: 2. Germline V gene lookup returns CDR1 KGHDR and CDR2 SFDVKD. The CDR3 DNA follows: TGTGCCACCAGTGATCGGGACAGCGAAGCTTTCTTT. Its protein is CATSDRDSEAFF.

This clone has a single count. This CDR3 reads CASGPLAGDEQFF. The CDR3 bases are TGTGCCAGCGGACCACTAGCGGGAGACGAGCAGTTCTTC. The chain carries TRBV7-6 and TRBJ2-1; TRBD2 matches 11 bases. The CDR3 has 13 amino acids. V lost 8 bases, J lost 10 bases, and 7 bases stayed unmatched. Germline values: CDR1 SGHVS, CDR2 FNYEAQ.

The genes are TRBV7-6 and TRBJ2-5, with 7 bases lining up with TRBD2. CDR1 and CDR2 (germline): SGHVS, FNYEAQ. V shed 3 bases and J 1 base; nucleotides not matched to a gene: 8. This CDR3 has 16 amino acids. In DNA, the CDR3 is TGTGCCAGCAGCTTGAGGAGCGGGGTTCTCCAAGAGACCCAGTACTTC. Translation: CASSLRSGVLQETQYF.